This T cell receptor (beta chain) came from a study of tumor and adjacent non-tumor tissue in lung cancer. Study-level results: In normal lung, the top 100 clones were significantly more dominant than in tumor. Compared with tumor, normal lung showed significantly lower TCR diversity.

A remark on this clonotype: The antigen remains unidentified.

The germline V gene has CDR1 KGHDR and CDR2 SFDVKD. The germline V and J ends were trimmed by 3 bases and 8 bases, with 16 bases remaining between them. There are 15 residues in the CDR3. The library came from three nested PCR rounds adapted from ARM-PCR protocols. TCRdb redid the calling of the multiplex PCR reads with MiXCR, one entry per CDR3 protein. The table includes over 110,000 distinct CDR3 sequences, 60% to 70% detected once. The template was RNA from unsorted bulk tissue. The sample consisted of lung tumor tissue. V and J are TRBV24-1 and TRBJ2-1; the D gene could be TRBD1 or TRBD2 (5 bases each). The TCR sequence derives from a man between 60 and 75 years old with small cell lung cancer. Written as DNA, the CDR3 is TGTGCCACCAGTGATCCTTTAGCGAAAGGGGATGAGCAGTTCTTC. Its protein product is CATSDPLAKGDEQFF.